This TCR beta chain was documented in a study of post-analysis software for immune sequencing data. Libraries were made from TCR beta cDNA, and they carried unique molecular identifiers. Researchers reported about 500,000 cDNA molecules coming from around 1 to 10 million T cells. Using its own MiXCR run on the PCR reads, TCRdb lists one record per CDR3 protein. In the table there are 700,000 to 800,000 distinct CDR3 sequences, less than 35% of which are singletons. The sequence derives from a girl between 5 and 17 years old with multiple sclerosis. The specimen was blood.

The CDR3 DNA is TGTGCCAGCGGTGCCTCATTGAACACTGAAGCTTTCTTT. It specifies CASGASLNTEAFF. The chain recombines TRBV6-4 with TRBJ1-1; D is unclear. The CDR3 consists of 13 residues. In germline, CDR1 is MRHNA, CDR2 SNTAGT. Trimming removed 8 bases from V and 0 bases from J, with 10 bases in between.